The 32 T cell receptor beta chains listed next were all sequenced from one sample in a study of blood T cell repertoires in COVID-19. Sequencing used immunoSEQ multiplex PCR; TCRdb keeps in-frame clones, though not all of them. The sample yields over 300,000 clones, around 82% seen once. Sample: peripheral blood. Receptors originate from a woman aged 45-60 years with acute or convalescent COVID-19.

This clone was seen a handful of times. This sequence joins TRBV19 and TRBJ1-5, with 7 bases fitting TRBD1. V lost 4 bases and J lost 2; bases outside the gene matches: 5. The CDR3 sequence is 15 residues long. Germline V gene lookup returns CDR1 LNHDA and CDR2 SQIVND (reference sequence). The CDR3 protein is CASSTTGLGNQPQHF. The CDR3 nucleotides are TGTGCCAGTAGTACGACAGGGCTGGGCAATCAGCCCCAGCATTTT.

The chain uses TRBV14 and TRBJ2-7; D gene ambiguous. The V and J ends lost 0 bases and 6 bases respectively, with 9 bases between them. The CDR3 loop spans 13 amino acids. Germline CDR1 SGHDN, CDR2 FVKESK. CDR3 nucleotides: TGTGCCAGCAGCCAAGATGATACTCCCGAGCAGTACTTC. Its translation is CASSQDDTPEQYF.

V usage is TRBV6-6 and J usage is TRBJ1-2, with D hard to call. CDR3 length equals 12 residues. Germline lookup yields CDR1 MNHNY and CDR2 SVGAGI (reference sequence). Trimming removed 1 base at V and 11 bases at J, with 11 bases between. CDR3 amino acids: CASSYYSSQYTF. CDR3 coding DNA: TGTGCCAGCAGTTACTATAGCTCCCAGTACACCTTC.

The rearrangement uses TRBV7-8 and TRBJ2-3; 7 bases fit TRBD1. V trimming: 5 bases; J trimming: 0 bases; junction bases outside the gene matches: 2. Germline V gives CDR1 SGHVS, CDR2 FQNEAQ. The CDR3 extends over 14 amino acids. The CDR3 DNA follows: TGTGCCAGCAGCCTACAGGGGAGCACAGATACGCAGTATTTT. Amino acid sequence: CASSLQGSTDTQYF.

The CDR3 coding sequence is TGTGCCAGCAGTTACACAGGGGATTCACCCCTCCACTTT. This translates into CASSYTGDSPLHF. This chain connects TRBV6-5 to TRBJ1-6; 7 positions match TRBD1. Germline V gives CDR1 MNHEY, CDR2 SVGAGI. Unmatched junction bases numbered 0, after V lost 2 bases and J lost 8 bases. The CDR3 is 13 amino acids.

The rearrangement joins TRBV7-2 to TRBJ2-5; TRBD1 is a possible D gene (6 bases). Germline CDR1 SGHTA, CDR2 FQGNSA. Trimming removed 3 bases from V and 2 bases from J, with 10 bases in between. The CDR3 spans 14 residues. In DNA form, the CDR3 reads TGTGCCAGCAGCTTTGGGGGCGAGCAAGAGACCCAGTACTTC. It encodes CASSFGGEQETQYF.

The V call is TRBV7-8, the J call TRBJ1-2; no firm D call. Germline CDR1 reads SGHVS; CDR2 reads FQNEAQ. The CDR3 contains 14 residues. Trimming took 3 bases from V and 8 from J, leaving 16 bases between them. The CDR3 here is CASSFRVWREGYTF. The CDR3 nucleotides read TGTGCCAGCAGCTTCCGGGTCTGGAGGGAAGGCTACACCTTC.

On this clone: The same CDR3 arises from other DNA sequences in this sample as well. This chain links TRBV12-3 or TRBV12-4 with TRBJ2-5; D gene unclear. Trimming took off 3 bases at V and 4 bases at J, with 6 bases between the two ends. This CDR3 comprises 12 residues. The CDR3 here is CASSFGRETQYF. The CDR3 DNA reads TGTGCCAGCAGTTTTGGCAGAGAGACCCAGTACTTC.

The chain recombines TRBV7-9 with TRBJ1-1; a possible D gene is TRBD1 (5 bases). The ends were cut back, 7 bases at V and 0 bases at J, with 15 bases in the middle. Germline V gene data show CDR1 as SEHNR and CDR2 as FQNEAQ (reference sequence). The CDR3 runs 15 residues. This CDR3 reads CASTRANLMNTEAFF. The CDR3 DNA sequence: TGTGCCAGCACCAGGGCGAACCTCATGAACACTGAAGCTTTCTTT.

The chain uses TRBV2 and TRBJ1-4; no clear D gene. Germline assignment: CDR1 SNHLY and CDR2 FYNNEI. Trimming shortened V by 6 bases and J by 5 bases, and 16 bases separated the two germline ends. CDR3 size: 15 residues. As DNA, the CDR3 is TGTGCCAGCAGCGTAACCGGGTCTACAAATGAAAAACTGTTTTTT. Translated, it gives CASSVTGSTNEKLFF.

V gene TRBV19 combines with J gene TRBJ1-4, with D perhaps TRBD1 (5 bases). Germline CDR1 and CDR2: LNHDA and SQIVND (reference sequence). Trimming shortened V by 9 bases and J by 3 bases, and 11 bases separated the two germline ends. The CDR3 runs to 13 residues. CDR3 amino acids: CARPGKPNEKLFF. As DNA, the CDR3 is TGTGCCAGGCCAGGGAAGCCTAATGAAAAACTGTTTTTT. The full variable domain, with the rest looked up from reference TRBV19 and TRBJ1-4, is DGGITQSPKYLFRKEGQNVTLSCEQNLNHDAMYWYRQDPGQGLRLIYYSQIVNDFQKGDIAEGYSVSREKKESFPLTVTSAQKNPTAFYLCARPGKPNEKLFFGSGTQLSVL.

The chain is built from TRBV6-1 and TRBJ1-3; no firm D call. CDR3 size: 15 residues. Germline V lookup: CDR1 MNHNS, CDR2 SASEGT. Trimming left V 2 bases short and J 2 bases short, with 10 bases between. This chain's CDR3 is CASSEQLEPGNTIYF. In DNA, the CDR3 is TGTGCCAGCAGTGAACAGTTGGAGCCTGGAAACACCATATATTTT.

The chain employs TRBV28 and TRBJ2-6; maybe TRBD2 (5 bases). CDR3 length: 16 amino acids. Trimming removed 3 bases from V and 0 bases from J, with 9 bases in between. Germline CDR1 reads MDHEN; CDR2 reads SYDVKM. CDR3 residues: CASSFVGISGANVLTF. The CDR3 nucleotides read TGTGCCAGCAGTTTTGTCGGGATCTCTGGGGCCAACGTCCTGACTTTC.

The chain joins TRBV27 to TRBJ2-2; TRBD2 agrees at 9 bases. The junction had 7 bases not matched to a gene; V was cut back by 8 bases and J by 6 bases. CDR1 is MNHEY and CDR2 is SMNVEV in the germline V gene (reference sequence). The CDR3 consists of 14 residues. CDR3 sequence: CASGIAGDPGELFF. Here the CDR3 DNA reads TGTGCCAGCGGGATAGCGGGAGACCCCGGGGAGCTGTTTTTT.

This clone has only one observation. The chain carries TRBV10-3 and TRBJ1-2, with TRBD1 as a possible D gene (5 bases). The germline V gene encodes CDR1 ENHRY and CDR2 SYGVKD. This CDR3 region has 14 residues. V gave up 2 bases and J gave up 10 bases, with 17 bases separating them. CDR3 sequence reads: CAISEATGALDYTF. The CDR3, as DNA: TGTGCCATCAGTGAGGCGACTGGGGCGCTCGACTACACCTTC.

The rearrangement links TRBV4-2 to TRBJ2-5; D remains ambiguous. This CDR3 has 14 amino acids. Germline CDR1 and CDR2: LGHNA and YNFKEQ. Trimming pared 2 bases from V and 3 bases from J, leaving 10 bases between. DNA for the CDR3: TGTGCCAGCAGCCAATCAACCTCAGAAGAGACCCAGTACTTC. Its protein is CASSQSTSEETQYF.

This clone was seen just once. The CDR3 sequence: CASSSGQGEQPQHF. Written as DNA, the CDR3 is TGCGCCAGCAGCTCCGGACAGGGAGAGCAGCCCCAGCATTTT. V is TRBV5-1 and J is TRBJ1-5; 8 bases agree with TRBD1. Germline CDR1 SGHRS, CDR2 YFSETQ. The CDR3 contains 14 residues. V dropped 3 bases and J dropped 7; count of bases not matched to a gene: 6.

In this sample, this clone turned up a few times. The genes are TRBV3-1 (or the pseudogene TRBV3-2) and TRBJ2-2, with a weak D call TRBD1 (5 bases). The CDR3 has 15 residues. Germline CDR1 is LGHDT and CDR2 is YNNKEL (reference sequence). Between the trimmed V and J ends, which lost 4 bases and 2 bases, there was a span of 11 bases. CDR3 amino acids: CASSPQGVNTGELFF. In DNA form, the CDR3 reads TGTGCCAGCAGCCCTCAAGGGGTCAACACCGGGGAGCTGTTTTTT.

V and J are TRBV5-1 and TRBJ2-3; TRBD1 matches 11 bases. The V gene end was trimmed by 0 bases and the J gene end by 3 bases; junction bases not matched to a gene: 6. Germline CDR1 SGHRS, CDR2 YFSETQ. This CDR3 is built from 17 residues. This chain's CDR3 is CASSLVGTGGATDTQYF. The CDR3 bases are TGCGCCAGCAGCTTGGTGGGGACAGGGGGAGCGACAGATACGCAGTATTTT. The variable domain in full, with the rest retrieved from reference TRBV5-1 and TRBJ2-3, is KAGVTQTPRYLIKTRGQQVTLSCSPISGHRSVSWYQQTPGQGLQFLFEYFSETQRNKGNFPGRFSGRQFSNSRSEMNVSTLELGDSALYLCASSLVGTGGATDTQYFGPGTRLTVL.

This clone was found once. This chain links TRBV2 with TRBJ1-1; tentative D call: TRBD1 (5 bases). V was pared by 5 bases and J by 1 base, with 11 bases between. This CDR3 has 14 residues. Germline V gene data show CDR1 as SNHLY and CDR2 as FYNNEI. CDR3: CASSLGVRNTEAFF. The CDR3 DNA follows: TGTGCCAGCAGTTTAGGGGTGCGGAACACTGAAGCTTTCTTT.

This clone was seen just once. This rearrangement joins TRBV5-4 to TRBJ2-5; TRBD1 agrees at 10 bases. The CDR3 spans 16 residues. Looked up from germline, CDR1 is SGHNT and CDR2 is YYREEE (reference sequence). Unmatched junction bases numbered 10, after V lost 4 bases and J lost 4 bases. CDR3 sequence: CASSRPPTGGGETQYF. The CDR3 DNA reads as TGTGCCAGCAGCCGCCCTCCGACAGGGGGCGGAGAGACCCAGTACTTC.

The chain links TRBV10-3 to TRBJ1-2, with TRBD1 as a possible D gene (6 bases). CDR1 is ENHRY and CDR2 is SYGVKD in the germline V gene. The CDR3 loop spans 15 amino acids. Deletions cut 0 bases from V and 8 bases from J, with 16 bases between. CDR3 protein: CAISESNSPGVGYTF. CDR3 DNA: TGTGCCATCAGTGAGTCGAATTCACCAGGGGTCGGCTACACCTTC.

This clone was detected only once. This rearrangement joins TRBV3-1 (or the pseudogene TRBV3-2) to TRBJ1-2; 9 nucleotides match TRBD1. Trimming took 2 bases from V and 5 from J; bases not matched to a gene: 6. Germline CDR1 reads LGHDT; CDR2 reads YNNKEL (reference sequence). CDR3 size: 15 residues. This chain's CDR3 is CASSQQDRGLYGYTF. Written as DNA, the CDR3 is TGTGCCAGCAGCCAACAGGACAGGGGCCTATATGGCTACACCTTC.

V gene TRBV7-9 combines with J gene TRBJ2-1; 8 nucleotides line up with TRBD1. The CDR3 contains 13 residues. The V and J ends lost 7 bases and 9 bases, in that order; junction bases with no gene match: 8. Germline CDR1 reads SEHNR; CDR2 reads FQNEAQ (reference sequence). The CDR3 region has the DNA TGTGCCAGCACCGGGACAGGTTTGGGTGAGCAGTTCTTC. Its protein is CASTGTGLGEQFF.

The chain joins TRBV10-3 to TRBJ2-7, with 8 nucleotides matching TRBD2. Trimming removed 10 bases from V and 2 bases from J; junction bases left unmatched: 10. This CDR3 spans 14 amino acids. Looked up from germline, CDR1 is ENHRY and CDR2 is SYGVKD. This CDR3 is CATGGSGSPYEQYF. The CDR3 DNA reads TGTGCCACGGGGGGAAGCGGGAGCCCCTACGAGCAGTACTTC.

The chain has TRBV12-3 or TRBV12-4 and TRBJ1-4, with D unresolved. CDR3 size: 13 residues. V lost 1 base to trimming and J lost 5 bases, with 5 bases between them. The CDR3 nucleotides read TGTGCCAGCAGTTTAGTACAAAATGAAAAACTGTTTTTT. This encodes CASSLVQNEKLFF.

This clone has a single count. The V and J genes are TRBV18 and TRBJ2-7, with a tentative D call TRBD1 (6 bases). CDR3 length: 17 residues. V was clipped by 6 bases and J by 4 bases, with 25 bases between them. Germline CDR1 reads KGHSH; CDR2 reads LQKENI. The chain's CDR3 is CASSRQEPILGVYEQYF. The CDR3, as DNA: TGTGCCAGCTCGCGACAGGAACCGATCCTCGGAGTTTACGAGCAGTACTTC.

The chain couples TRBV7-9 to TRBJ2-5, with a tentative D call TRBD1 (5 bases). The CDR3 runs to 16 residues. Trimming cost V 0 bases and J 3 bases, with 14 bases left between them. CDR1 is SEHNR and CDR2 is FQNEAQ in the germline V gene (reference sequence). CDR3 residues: CASSLAVGAVKETQYF. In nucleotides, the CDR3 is TGTGCCAGCAGCTTAGCGGTTGGGGCCGTAAAAGAGACCCAGTACTTC.

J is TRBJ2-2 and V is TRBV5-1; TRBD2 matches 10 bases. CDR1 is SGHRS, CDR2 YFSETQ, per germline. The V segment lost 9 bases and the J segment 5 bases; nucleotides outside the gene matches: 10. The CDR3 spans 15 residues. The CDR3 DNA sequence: TGCGCCACCAATAGAGCGGGAGGGCCGACCGGGGAGCTGTTTTTT. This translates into CATNRAGGPTGELFF.

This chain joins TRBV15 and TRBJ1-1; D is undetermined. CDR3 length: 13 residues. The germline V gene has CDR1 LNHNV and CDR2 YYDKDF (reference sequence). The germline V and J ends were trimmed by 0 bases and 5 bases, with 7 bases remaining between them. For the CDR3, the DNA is TGTGCCACCAGCAGAGACGGGATAACTGAAGCTTTCTTT. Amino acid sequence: CATSRDGITEAFF.

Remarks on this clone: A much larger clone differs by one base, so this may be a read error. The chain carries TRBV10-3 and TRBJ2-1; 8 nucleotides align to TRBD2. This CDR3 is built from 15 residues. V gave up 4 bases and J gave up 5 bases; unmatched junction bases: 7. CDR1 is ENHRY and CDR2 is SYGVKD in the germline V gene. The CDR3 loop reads CAISGQRGGDNEQFF. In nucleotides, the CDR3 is TGTGCCATCAGTGGCCAACGGGGGGGGGACAATGAGCAGTTCTTC.

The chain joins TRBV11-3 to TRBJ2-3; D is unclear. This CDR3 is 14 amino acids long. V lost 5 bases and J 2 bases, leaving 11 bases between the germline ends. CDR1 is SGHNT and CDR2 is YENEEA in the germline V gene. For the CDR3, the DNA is TGTGCCAGCAGCGCTGGGCACGACACAGATACGCAGTATTTT. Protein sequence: CASSAGHDTDTQYF.